These 32 T cell receptor beta chains were sequenced from one sample in a study of blood T cell repertoires in COVID-19. Sequencing used immunoSEQ multiplex PCR; TCRdb keeps in-frame clones, though not all of them. The profile shows about 280,000 clones, 85% to 90% of them singletons. Source material: PBMCs or T cells enriched from blood (not recorded which). These TCRs come from a woman between 18 and 29 years old with acute COVID-19.

Only one count was recorded for this clone. This rearrangement joins TRBV10-3 to TRBJ1-5; 9 nucleotides align to TRBD1. V dropped 6 bases and J dropped 0; count of bases not matched to a gene: 9. The CDR3 sequence is 17 residues long. Per the germline V gene, CDR1 is ENHRY and CDR2 is SYGVKD. In DNA form, the CDR3 reads TGTGCCATCAGCGAACCGGGACAGGGTCTTAGCAATCAGCCCCAGCATTTT. It yields the protein CAISEPGQGLSNQPQHF.

A single count supports this clone. The rearrangement links TRBV27 to TRBJ2-3, with D perhaps TRBD1 (6 bases). Germline assignment: CDR1 MNHEY and CDR2 SMNVEV (reference sequence). CDR3 length: 15 amino acids. V lost 6 bases and J 2 bases, leaving 15 bases between the germline ends. CDR3 sequence reads: CASSTMTGPTDTQYF. For the CDR3, the DNA is TGTGCCAGCAGCACCATGACAGGACCCACAGATACGCAGTATTTT.

In the case of this clone: Other DNA sequences of this sample code for an identical CDR3. The chain recombines TRBV15 with TRBJ2-7, with 9 positions matching TRBD1. V lost 3 bases and J lost 4; bases outside the gene matches: 1. CDR3 size: 13 residues. Germline V CDR1 and CDR2: LNHNV, YYDKDF (reference sequence). CDR3 DNA: TGTGCCACCAGCAGGGACAGGGGTTACGAGCAGTACTTC. This sequence encodes CATSRDRGYEQYF.

This clone was detected once. CDR3: CASSFSQIYEQYF. CDR3 DNA: TGTGCCAGCAGTTTTAGCCAGATCTACGAGCAGTACTTC. The chain couples TRBV28 to TRBJ2-7; no clear D. The CDR3 contains 13 residues. Germline loops: CDR1 MDHEN, CDR2 SYDVKM. Trimming left V 3 bases short and J 3 bases short, with 9 bases between.

The J gene is TRBJ1-2, the V gene TRBV27; 10 bases are a match to TRBD1. The V gene's germline CDR1 is MNHEY and CDR2 SMNVEV (reference sequence). J lost 0 bases, V lost 6 bases, and 7 bases had no gene match. CDR3 length: 16 residues. CDR3 DNA: TGTGCCAGCAGATCGGACAGGGGGAGGTCTAACTATGGCTACACCTTC. Amino acid sequence: CASRSDRGRSNYGYTF.

This clone occurred once. This sequence joins TRBV27 and TRBJ2-7; D is perhaps TRBD1 (5 bases). The CDR3 is made up of 12 amino acids. V lost 11 bases to trimming and J lost 5 bases, with 16 bases between them. Germline lookup yields CDR1 MNHEY and CDR2 SMNVEV (reference sequence). In nucleotides, the CDR3 is TGTGCCCCCCCCCAGGGTCGGCACGAGCAGTACTTC. Protein sequence: CAPPQGRHEQYF.

V and J are TRBV29-1 and TRBJ1-1; tentative D call: TRBD1 (5 bases). This CDR3 comprises 14 residues. V lost 5 bases, J lost 5 bases, and 18 bases lay in between. Germline values: CDR1 SQVTM, CDR2 ANQGSEA. DNA of the CDR3: TGCAGCGTTTCCCCGGGACGGGGGGGGACTGAAGCTTTCTTT. It specifies CSVSPGRGGTEAFF.

The V call is TRBV5-1, the J call TRBJ2-3; 11 bases line up with TRBD1. V dropped 0 bases and J dropped 3; count of bases not matched to a gene: 9. The length of the CDR3 is 18 residues. The V gene's germline CDR1 is SGHRS and CDR2 YFSETQ. The CDR3 region has the DNA TGCGCCAGCAGCTTGGCCCCCGGGACAGGGGGTGGGACAGATACGCAGTATTTT. Amino acid sequence: CASSLAPGTGGGTDTQYF.

This clone has just one count. The chain has TRBV10-2 and TRBJ1-2; 9 bases match TRBD1. This CDR3 spans 16 amino acids. Per the germline V gene, CDR1 is WSHSY and CDR2 is SAAADI. Trimming cost V 3 bases and J 5 bases; bases outside gene matches: 10. This CDR3 reads CASSDWDRENLYGYTF. Here the CDR3 DNA reads TGCGCCAGCAGTGACTGGGACAGGGAGAATCTTTATGGCTACACCTTC.

This CDR3 reads CASSVGGTGISEQYF. The CDR3 bases are TGTGCCAGCAGCGTAGGCGGGACAGGGATCAGCGAGCAGTACTTC. The chain links TRBV9 to TRBJ2-7; 9 bases are shared with TRBD1. The CDR3 has 15 residues. The germline gives CDR1 SGDLS, CDR2 YYNGEE. V shed 0 bases, J shed 6 bases, and the junction held 7 bases outside the gene matches.

The CDR3 nucleotides are TGTGCCAGCAGTGAATTGGACAGGGGGTACACTGAAGCTTTCTTT. It yields the protein CASSELDRGYTEAFF. The chain combines TRBV6-1 with TRBJ1-1, with TRBD1 matching over 10 bases. The CDR3 contains 15 residues. V shed 2 bases, J shed 3 bases, and the junction held 3 bases outside the gene matches. Germline-derived CDR1 and CDR2 are MNHNS and SASEGT.

A word on this clone: This sample includes further DNA sequences coding for the same CDR3. V and J are TRBV28 and TRBJ1-3, with 9 bases aligning to TRBD1. The V gene's germline CDR1 is MDHEN and CDR2 SYDVKM. The CDR3 consists of 14 residues. Unmatched junction bases numbered 5, after V lost 6 bases and J lost 5 bases. In nucleotides, the CDR3 is TGTGCCAGCAGCCGGGGACAGGGCAGAAACACCATATATTTT. As protein: CASSRGQGRNTIYF.

V is TRBV11-2 and J is TRBJ2-1, with TRBD2 matching 10 bases. The CDR3 runs 18 residues. Germline V gene sequence: CDR1 SGHAT, CDR2 FQNNGV. The trim removed 2 bases at V and 6 bases at J, leaving 13 bases unmatched. CDR3 amino acids: CASSLLLAGVRGGNEQFF. DNA of the CDR3: TGTGCCAGCAGCTTACTTCTAGCGGGAGTGAGGGGCGGCAATGAGCAGTTCTTC.

This clone showed up just a few times. The gene calls are TRBV5-1 and TRBJ1-1; D unclear. The CDR3 is 15 amino acids. In germline, CDR1 is SGHRS, CDR2 YFSETQ. The V and J ends lost 1 base and 0 bases respectively, with 10 bases between them. The CDR3 is CASSLSSVMNTEAFF. As DNA, the CDR3 is TGCGCCAGCAGCTTGTCTTCAGTGATGAACACTGAAGCTTTCTTT. Full variable domain (outside the CDR3, taken from reference TRBV5-1 and TRBJ1-1): KAGVTQTPRYLIKTRGQQVTLSCSPISGHRSVSWYQQTPGQGLQFLFEYFSETQRNKGNFPGRFSGRQFSNSRSEMNVSTLELGDSALYLCASSLSSVMNTEAFFGQGTRLTVV.

The CDR3 sequence is CASSERTGGPYEQYF. The CDR3, as DNA: TGTGCCAGCAGTGAAAGGACAGGGGGACCCTACGAGCAGTACTTC. The genes are TRBV6-1 and TRBJ2-7; 10 positions match TRBD1. The CDR3 is 15 residues long. Germline values: CDR1 MNHNS, CDR2 SASEGT. Trimming removed 2 bases from V and 2 bases from J; junction bases left unmatched: 3.

This chain connects TRBV5-1 to TRBJ1-4, with 7 bases aligning to TRBD1. Germline values: CDR1 SGHRS, CDR2 YFSETQ. This CDR3 is 15 amino acids long. Trimming removed 4 bases from V and 4 bases from J; junction bases left unmatched: 7. The CDR3 loop reads CASSTRDSVNEKLFF. The CDR3 DNA reads as TGCGCCAGCAGCACCAGGGACAGCGTTAATGAAAAACTGTTTTTT.

The chain uses TRBV7-2 and TRBJ1-5; D ambiguous. This CDR3 is 15 amino acids long. The V end lost 1 base, the J end lost 3 bases, and 10 bases lay between the germline ends. CDR1 is SGHTA, CDR2 FQGNSA, per germline. The CDR3 DNA is TGTGCCAGCAGCTTAGATGGGCTGGACAATCAGCCCCAGCATTTT. Encoded protein: CASSLDGLDNQPQHF.

This chain connects TRBV7-9 to TRBJ1-1; perhaps TRBD1 as D (6 bases). V lost 2 bases, J lost 8 bases, and 15 bases lay in between. The CDR3 is 14 amino acids. Germline V gives CDR1 SEHNR, CDR2 FQNEAQ (reference sequence). CDR3 nucleotides: TGTGCCAGCAGCTTATCAGTATCTACAGGGGAAGCTTTCTTT. As protein: CASSLSVSTGEAFF.

This rearrangement joins TRBV19 to TRBJ2-5; D may be TRBD1 (5 bases). V was pared by 8 bases and J by 3 bases, with 16 bases between. The V gene's germline CDR1 is LNHDA and CDR2 SQIVND (reference sequence). The CDR3 totals 14 residues. The CDR3 loop is CASSRAGSKETQYF. CDR3 coding DNA: TGTGCCAGTTCTAGGGCAGGGTCAAAAGAGACCCAGTACTTC.

V is TRBV7-3 and J is TRBJ2-3; 7 bases fit TRBD1. This CDR3 spans 15 amino acids. With V trimmed by 2 bases and J by 1 base, 3 bases remained unmatched. Germline V gives CDR1 SGHTA, CDR2 FQGTGA. CDR3 DNA sequence: TGTGCCAGCAGCTTATCCACAGGGGGCACAGATACGCAGTATTTT. It encodes CASSLSTGGTDTQYF. Drawing the rest from reference TRBV7-3 and TRBJ2-3, the complete variable domain is GAGVSQTPSNKVTEKGKYVELRCDPISGHTALYWYRQSLGQGPEFLIYFQGTGAADDSGLPNDRFFAVRPEGSVSTLKIQRTERGDSAVYLCASSLSTGGTDTQYFGPGTRLTVL.

The chain carries TRBV19 and TRBJ2-2; the match to TRBD2 covers 11 bases. The J segment lost 6 bases and the V segment lost 3 bases, leaving 6 bases of the junction unmatched. The CDR3 spans 16 residues. Per germline, CDR1 LNHDA and CDR2 SQIVND (reference sequence). The CDR3, as DNA: TGTGCCAGTAGTATGAAACTAGCGGGAGTTTCCGGGGAGCTGTTTTTT. Amino acids: CASSMKLAGVSGELFF.

This chain connects TRBV6-2 or TRBV6-3 to TRBJ1-1, with 8 bases that match TRBD1. The length of the CDR3 is 13 residues. V dropped 6 bases and J dropped 7; count of bases not matched to a gene: 7. The germline gives CDR1 MNHEY, CDR2 SVGEGT. CDR3 loop: CASSGQGAGEAFF. DNA for the CDR3: TGTGCCAGCAGCGGACAGGGAGCAGGTGAAGCTTTCTTT.

This CDR3 reads CASSPAPNSQLGNTIYF. The CDR3 DNA reads as TGTGCCAGCTCACCAGCCCCAAACAGTCAACTTGGAAACACCATATATTTT. V gene TRBV18 combines with J gene TRBJ1-3; D gene unclear. Germline CDR1 and CDR2: KGHSH and LQKENI. The CDR3 spans 17 residues. V lost 2 bases, J lost 3 bases, and 17 bases lay in between.

CDR3 sequence reads: CASSLLMGQGVGGYTF. The CDR3 coding sequence is TGTGCCAGCAGCTTGCTCATGGGTCAGGGGGTCGGTGGCTACACCTTC. The chain combines TRBV5-4 with TRBJ1-2; TRBD1 aligns across 7 bases. This CDR3 has 16 amino acids. V lost 1 base, J lost 7 bases, and 13 bases stayed unmatched. Germline loops: CDR1 SGHNT, CDR2 YYREEE (reference sequence). Using reference TRBV5-4 and TRBJ1-2 for the parts outside the CDR3, the full variable domain is ETGVTQSPTHLIKTRGQQVTLRCSSQSGHNTVSWYQQALGQGPQFIFQYYREEENGRGNFPPRFSGLQFPNYSSELNVNALELDDSALYLCASSLLMGQGVGGYTFGSGTRLTVV.

The chain carries TRBV28 and TRBJ2-7, with D possibly matching TRBD1 (5 bases). The V end lost 6 bases, the J end lost 2 bases, and 8 bases lay between the germline ends. The CDR3 sequence is 12 residues long. Germline CDR1 reads MDHEN; CDR2 reads SYDVKM. The CDR3 is CASSRTPYEQYF. The CDR3 nucleotides read TGTGCCAGCAGCCGGACACCCTACGAGCAGTACTTC.

This chain uses TRBV18 with TRBJ2-1, with 8 positions matching TRBD2. The CDR3 covers 17 residues. Losses at the gene ends were 4 bases for V and 6 bases for J; bases not matched to a gene: 14. Germline CDR1 KGHSH, CDR2 LQKENI. The CDR3 DNA is TGTGCCAGCTCACTCTCCGGGACTAGACGTCTCGGCAATGAGCAGTTCTTC. Protein: CASSLSGTRRLGNEQFF.

The V and J genes are TRBV9 and TRBJ2-7, with 8 bases fitting TRBD2. V lost 3 bases, J lost 3 bases, and 8 bases stayed unmatched. The length of the CDR3 is 15 residues. Germline lookup yields CDR1 SGDLS and CDR2 YYNGEE. The CDR3 protein is CASSEGSGTSYEQYF. CDR3 DNA sequence: TGTGCCAGCAGCGAGGGATCCGGGACTAGCTACGAGCAGTACTTC.

V usage is TRBV4-3 and J usage is TRBJ2-2, with 7 bases aligning to TRBD1. The CDR3 spans 15 residues. Trimming removed 5 bases from V and 4 bases from J; junction bases left unmatched: 7. Germline V gives CDR1 LGHNA, CDR2 YSLEER. CDR3 in amino acids: CASSTDRVGTGELFF. CDR3 bases: TGCGCCAGCAGCACCGACAGGGTGGGCACCGGGGAGCTGTTTTTT.

The count of this clone is one. The V and J genes are TRBV7-6 and TRBJ2-7; D gene ambiguous. Germline values: CDR1 SGHVS, CDR2 FNYEAQ. The CDR3 totals 13 residues. V shed 3 bases and J shed 5 bases, with 11 bases lying between them. DNA of the CDR3: TGTGCCAGCAGCTTTTTGTCCGCAGACGAGCAGTACTTC. It encodes CASSFLSADEQYF.

The CDR3 is CASSRDRPSSLFF. DNA of the CDR3: TGTGCCAGCAGCCGGGACAGACCGTCGAGCCTGTTCTTC. This chain connects TRBV7-9 to TRBJ2-1; 7 nucleotides match TRBD1. V trimming: 5 bases; J trimming: 15 bases; junction bases outside the gene matches: 13. This CDR3 spans 13 amino acids. Germline CDR1 SEHNR, CDR2 FQNEAQ (reference sequence).

The V call is TRBV7-9, the J call TRBJ2-3, with 8 bases fitting TRBD1. Trimming at V came to 2 bases and at J to 0 bases, leaving 4 bases not matched to a gene. The CDR3 is 16 residues long. Looked up from germline, CDR1 is SEHNR and CDR2 is FQNEAQ (reference sequence). The chain's CDR3 is CASSLQGAWSTDTQYF. The CDR3 DNA reads TGTGCCAGCAGCTTACAGGGGGCGTGGAGCACAGATACGCAGTATTTT.

The chain combines TRBV30 with TRBJ1-6; TRBD1 matches at 8 bases. This CDR3 has 15 amino acids. Germline V gene lookup returns CDR1 GTSNPN and CDR2 SVGIG (reference sequence). V was pared by 4 bases and J by 6 bases, with 8 bases of the junction left unmatched. CDR3 in DNA: TGTGCCTGGATCGGACAGGGAGGGGGTAATTCACCCCTCCACTTT. Its translation: CAWIGQGGGNSPLHF.